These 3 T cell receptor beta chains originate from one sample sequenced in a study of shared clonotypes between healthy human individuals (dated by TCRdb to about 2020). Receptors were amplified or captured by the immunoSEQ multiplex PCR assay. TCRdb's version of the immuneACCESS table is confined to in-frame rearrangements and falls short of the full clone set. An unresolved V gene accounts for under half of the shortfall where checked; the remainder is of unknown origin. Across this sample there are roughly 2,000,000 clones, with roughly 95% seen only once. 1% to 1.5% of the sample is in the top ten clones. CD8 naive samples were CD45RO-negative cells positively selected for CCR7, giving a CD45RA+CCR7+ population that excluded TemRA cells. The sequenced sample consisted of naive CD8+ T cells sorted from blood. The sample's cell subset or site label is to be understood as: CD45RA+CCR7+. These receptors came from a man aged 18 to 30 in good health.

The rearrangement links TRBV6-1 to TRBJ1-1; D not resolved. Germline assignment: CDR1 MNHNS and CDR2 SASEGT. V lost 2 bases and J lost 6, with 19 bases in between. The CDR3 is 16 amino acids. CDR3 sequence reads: CASSERTGGRWAEAFF. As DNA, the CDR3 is TGTGCCAGCAGTGAACGGACGGGAGGGCGCTGGGCTGAAGCTTTCTTT.

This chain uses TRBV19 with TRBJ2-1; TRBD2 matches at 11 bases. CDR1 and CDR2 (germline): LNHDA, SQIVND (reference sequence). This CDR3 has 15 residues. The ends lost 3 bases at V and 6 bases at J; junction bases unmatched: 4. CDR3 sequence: CASSMVAGGANEQFF. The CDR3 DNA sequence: TGTGCCAGTAGTATGGTAGCGGGAGGGGCCAATGAGCAGTTCTTC.

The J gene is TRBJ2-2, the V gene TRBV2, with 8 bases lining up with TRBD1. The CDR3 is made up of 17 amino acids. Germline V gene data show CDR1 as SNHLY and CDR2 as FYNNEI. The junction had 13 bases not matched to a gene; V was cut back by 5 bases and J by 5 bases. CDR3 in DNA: TGTGCCAGCAGTAAGACAGGGGCTAGGGGGAATACCGGGGAGCTGTTTTTT. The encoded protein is CASSKTGARGNTGELFF.